The 14 T cell receptor beta chains given below trace back to one sample, sequenced in a study of PD-1 blockade in classical Hodgkin lymphoma. Every patient had relapsed following autologous stem cell transplantation, and cohorts differed in brentuximab vedotin exposure. Profiled with immunoSEQ multiplex PCR; TCRdb holds only in-frame clones, not every one. The data show 24,000 or so clones, about four fifths seen once. The starting material was peripheral blood mononuclear cells (PBMCs), obtained before the second cycle of nivolumab. The source of these receptors is a human donor with classical Hodgkin lymphoma.

Only a few counts were recorded for this clone. The V and J genes are TRBV20-1 and TRBJ1-1; the D gene is possibly TRBD1 (5 bases). From germline, CDR1 is DFQATT and CDR2 SNEGSKA (reference sequence). The CDR3 runs to 11 residues. Trimming pared 3 bases from V and 10 bases from J, leaving 12 bases between. CDR3 in amino acids: CSARGPGRAFF. CDR3 DNA: TGCAGTGCTAGGGGACCAGGGAGAGCTTTCTTT.

The table lists this clone with a few counts. This chain joins TRBV29-1 and TRBJ2-7; 9 bases agree with TRBD1. The junction had 11 bases not matched to a gene; V was cut back by 7 bases and J by 1 base. This CDR3 comprises 15 residues. Germline CDR1 reads SQVTM; CDR2 reads ANQGSEA. The CDR3 sequence is CSALGGQGGSYEQYF. The CDR3, as DNA: TGCAGCGCCCTGGGGGGACAGGGAGGGTCCTACGAGCAGTACTTC.

Relative to its sample, this clone is medium-sized. This chain joins TRBV7-8 and TRBJ1-1, with 8 bases fitting TRBD1. CDR1 and CDR2 from the germline V gene are SGHVS and FQNEAQ. CDR3 length: 15 amino acids. V shed 1 base and J 4 bases; nucleotides not matched to a gene: 5. The chain's CDR3 is CASSLGTGLATEAFF. The CDR3 nucleotides read TGTGCCAGCAGCTTAGGGACAGGGTTGGCCACTGAAGCTTTCTTT.

V usage is TRBV5-1 and J usage is TRBJ2-1; the match to TRBD1 covers 9 bases. This CDR3 comprises 14 residues. Germline values: CDR1 SGHRS, CDR2 YFSETQ. V trimming: 6 bases; J trimming: 9 bases; junction bases outside the gene matches: 10. The CDR3 loop reads CASTPGTGNIEQFF. As DNA, the CDR3 is TGCGCCAGCACCCCCGGGACAGGGAACATTGAGCAGTTCTTC.

The V and J genes are TRBV14 and TRBJ1-1; TRBD1 might be the D (6 bases). This CDR3 is built from 14 residues. CDR1 and CDR2 (germline): SGHDN, FVKESK. Deletions cut 5 bases from V and 1 base from J, with 11 bases between. The CDR3 DNA sequence: TGTGCCAGCAGCGAGGGACATCCGAACACTGAAGCTTTCTTT. Protein sequence: CASSEGHPNTEAFF.

By sample share, this clone is medium-sized. The chain is built from TRBV6-1 and TRBJ1-5; D is undetermined. The germline V gene encodes CDR1 MNHNS and CDR2 SASEGT. This CDR3 is built from 14 residues. V was clipped by 2 bases and J by 6 bases, with 11 bases between them. The CDR3 is CASSESPRTQPQHF. The CDR3 DNA is TGTGCCAGCAGTGAATCCCCTCGAACTCAGCCCCAGCATTTT.

This sequence joins TRBV28 and TRBJ2-3; 10 positions match TRBD1. The CDR3 contains 14 residues. The trim removed 4 bases at V and 6 bases at J, leaving 4 bases unmatched. Germline V CDR1 and CDR2: MDHEN, SYDVKM. Here the CDR3 DNA reads TGTGCCAGCAGTTCCGGGACAGGGGTCGATACGCAGTATTTT. Translating it yields CASSSGTGVDTQYF.

The chain carries TRBV5-1 and TRBJ2-1, with 7 bases that match TRBD1. The CDR3 is made up of 14 amino acids. Looked up from germline, CDR1 is SGHRS and CDR2 is YFSETQ. J gave up 10 bases and V 3 bases, and 10 bases lay outside the gene matches. The CDR3 coding sequence is TGCGCCAGCAGCTCCCAAGACAGGGAGAAGGAGCAGTTCTTC. This sequence encodes CASSSQDREKEQFF. The entire variable domain, with the rest obtained from reference TRBV5-1 and TRBJ2-1, is as follows: KAGVTQTPRYLIKTRGQQVTLSCSPISGHRSVSWYQQTPGQGLQFLFEYFSETQRNKGNFPGRFSGRQFSNSRSEMNVSTLELGDSALYLCASSSQDREKEQFFGPGTRLTVL.

The chain recombines TRBV19 with TRBJ2-1, with 8 bases fitting TRBD2. The trim removed 7 bases at V and 4 bases at J, leaving 9 bases unmatched. The CDR3 is 15 amino acids. The V gene's germline CDR1 is LNHDA and CDR2 SQIVND (reference sequence). The CDR3 loop reads CASNRASGGYNEQFF. DNA for the CDR3: TGTGCCAGTAATAGGGCCAGCGGGGGTTACAATGAGCAGTTCTTC.

V gene TRBV15 combines with J gene TRBJ2-3; no firm D call. Germline V gene sequence: CDR1 LNHNV, CDR2 YYDKDF (reference sequence). Deletions cut 5 bases from V and 4 bases from J, with 10 bases between. CDR3 length: 13 amino acids. CDR3 amino acids: CATSLDQADTQYF. DNA for the CDR3: TGTGCCACCAGCCTGGACCAGGCAGATACGCAGTATTTT.

The rearrangement links TRBV10-3 to TRBJ2-1, with a tentative D call TRBD2 (5 bases). The CDR3 extends over 13 amino acids. Germline CDR1 and CDR2: ENHRY and SYGVKD. Trimming took off 11 bases at V and 6 bases at J, with 17 bases between the two ends. CDR3 DNA: TGTGCCGCCGCGGAGGCGGGCCGCAATGAGCAGTTCTTC. Translated: CAAAEAGRNEQFF.

The chain couples TRBV27 to TRBJ2-1, with a possible D match to TRBD1 (6 bases). Germline V gene lookup returns CDR1 MNHEY and CDR2 SMNVEV (reference sequence). With 6 bases removed from V and 9 bases from J, the gap between germline ends came to 15 bases. This CDR3 contains 13 residues. The CDR3 region has the DNA TGTGCCAGCAGAAAAACAGGGTCAGGTGAGCAGTTCTTC. This encodes CASRKTGSGEQFF.

The rearrangement uses TRBV4-2 and TRBJ2-1; TRBD2 aligns across 9 bases. Looked up from germline, CDR1 is LGHNA and CDR2 is YNFKEQ. The trim removed 4 bases at V and 8 bases at J, leaving 15 bases unmatched. The length of the CDR3 is 17 residues. The DNA of the CDR3 is TGTGCCAGCAGCCTCCCCGGTGGTAGCGGGAGAGGCGATGAGCAGTTCTTC. The encoded protein is CASSLPGGSGRGDEQFF.

The V gene is TRBV6-5, the J gene TRBJ2-5; either TRBD1 or TRBD2 may fit D (6 bases each). Per germline, CDR1 MNHEY and CDR2 SVGAGI. The CDR3 has 13 residues. Trimming removed 6 bases at V and 7 bases at J, with 15 bases between. The CDR3 DNA is TGTGCCAGCAGAGAGGGGGGACTCGGGACCCAGTACTTC. Translating gives CASREGGLGTQYF.